This T cell receptor (beta chain) was identified during a study of T cell responses to AZD1222 COVID-19 vaccine. General study results and limits: Dominant at 160-218 and 743-854, vaccine-associated CD4 TCRs also spanned spike.

Comments on this clone: Antigen: not known.

CDR1 is KGHSH and CDR2 is LQKENI in the germline V gene. Trimming removed 3 bases from V and 6 bases from J; junction bases left unmatched: 5. The CDR3 contains 15 residues. The method was immunoSEQ multiplex PCR; TCRdb's version includes in-frame clones alone and lacks a portion of them. The data contain some 120,000 clones, 88% of them seen just once; the ten biggest clones take up over 7.5%. The TCR comes from an adult in good health. V and J are TRBV18 and TRBJ2-1; TRBD1 agrees at 10 bases. Sequenced material: peripheral blood, taken on day 0 of AZD1222 vaccination. The CDR3 nucleotides are TGTGCCAGCTCACCCGGACAGGGGGTGGTCAATGAGCAGTTCTTC. Protein sequence: CASSPGQGVVNEQFF.